What follows are 2 T cell receptor beta chains derived from one specimen sequenced in a study of blood T cells in healthy people across ages. The use of a sample-barcoded 5' primer and a J-beta primer mix characterized a second PCR of about 7 to 12 cycles. TCRdb passed the 5' RACE reads through MiXCR, listing each CDR3 protein once. The table includes 1.5 million to 1.8 million distinct CDR3 sequences, approximately 43% detected once. Sequences were obtained from blood. These receptors all stem from a woman younger than 30 in good health.

The chain joins TRBV14 to TRBJ2-1; D is uncertain. The V end lost 2 bases, the J end lost 0 bases, and 8 bases lay between the germline ends. CDR1 is SGHDN, CDR2 FVKESK, per germline. CDR3 length equals 15 residues. Here the CDR3 reads CASSQRLVSYNEQFF. The CDR3 region has the DNA TGTGCCAGCAGCCAAAGGCTCGTCTCCTACAATGAGCAGTTCTTC.

Many counts were recorded for this clonotype. V is TRBV20-1 and J is TRBJ2-1, with TRBD2 matching 11 bases. Trimming cost V 8 bases and J 5 bases; bases outside gene matches: 5. Germline loops: CDR1 DFQATT, CDR2 SNEGSKA (reference sequence). CDR3 length: 13 residues. CDR3 DNA sequence: TGCAGTCCCGGGACTAGCGGTCACAATGAGCAGTTCTTC. This sequence encodes CSPGTSGHNEQFF.